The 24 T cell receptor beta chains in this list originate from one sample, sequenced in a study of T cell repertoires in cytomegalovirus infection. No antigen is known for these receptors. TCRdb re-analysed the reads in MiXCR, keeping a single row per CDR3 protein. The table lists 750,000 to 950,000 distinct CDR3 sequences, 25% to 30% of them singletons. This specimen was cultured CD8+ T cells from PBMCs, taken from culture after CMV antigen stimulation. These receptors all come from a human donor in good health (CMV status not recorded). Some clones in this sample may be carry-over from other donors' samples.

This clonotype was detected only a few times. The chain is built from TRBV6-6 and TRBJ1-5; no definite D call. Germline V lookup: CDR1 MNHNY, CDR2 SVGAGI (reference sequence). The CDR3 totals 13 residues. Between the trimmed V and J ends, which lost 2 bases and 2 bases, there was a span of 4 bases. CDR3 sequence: CASSYPGNQPQHF. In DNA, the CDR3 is TGTGCCAGCAGTTACCCGGGCAATCAGCCCCAGCATTTT.

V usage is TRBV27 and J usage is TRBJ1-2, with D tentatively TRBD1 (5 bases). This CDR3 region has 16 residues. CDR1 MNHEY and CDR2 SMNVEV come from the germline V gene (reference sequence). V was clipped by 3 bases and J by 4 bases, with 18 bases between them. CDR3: CASSLGEDTFPYGYTF. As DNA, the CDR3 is TGTGCCAGCAGTTTGGGAGAGGACACCTTCCCCTATGGCTACACCTTC.

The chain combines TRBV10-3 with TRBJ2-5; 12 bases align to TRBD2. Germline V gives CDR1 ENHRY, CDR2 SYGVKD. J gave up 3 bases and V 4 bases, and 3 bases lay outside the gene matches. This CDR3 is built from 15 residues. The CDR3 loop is CAISVLAGGKETQYF. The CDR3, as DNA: TGTGCCATCAGTGTACTAGCGGGGGGAAAAGAGACCCAGTACTTC.

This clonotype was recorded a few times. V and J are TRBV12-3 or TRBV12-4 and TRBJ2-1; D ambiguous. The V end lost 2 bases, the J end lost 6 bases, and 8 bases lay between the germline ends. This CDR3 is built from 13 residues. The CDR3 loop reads CASSLRAVNEQFF. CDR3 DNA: TGTGCCAGCAGTTTACGGGCCGTCAATGAGCAGTTCTTC.

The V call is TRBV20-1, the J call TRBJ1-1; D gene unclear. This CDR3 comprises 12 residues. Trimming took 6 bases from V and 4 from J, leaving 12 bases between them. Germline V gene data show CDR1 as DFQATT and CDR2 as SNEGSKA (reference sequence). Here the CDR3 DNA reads TGCAGTGCCCATGTCCTGGGCACTGAAGCTTTCTTT. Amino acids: CSAHVLGTEAFF.

CDR3 DNA: TGTGCCAGCAGTCGTGTATTCACTGAAGCTTTCTTT. Protein sequence: CASSRVFTEAFF. V usage is TRBV2 and J usage is TRBJ1-1; D is unclear. Trimming removed 5 bases from V and 4 bases from J, with 8 bases in between. The CDR3 totals 12 residues. CDR1 and CDR2 (germline): SNHLY, FYNNEI.

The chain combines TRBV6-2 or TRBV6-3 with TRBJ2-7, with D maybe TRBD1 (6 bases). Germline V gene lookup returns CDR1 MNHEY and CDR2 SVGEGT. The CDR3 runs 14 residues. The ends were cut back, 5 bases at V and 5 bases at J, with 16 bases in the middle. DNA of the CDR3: TGTGCCAGCAGTAAGGGCTTACAGGGAAACGAGCAGTACGTC. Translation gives CASSKGLQGNEQYV.

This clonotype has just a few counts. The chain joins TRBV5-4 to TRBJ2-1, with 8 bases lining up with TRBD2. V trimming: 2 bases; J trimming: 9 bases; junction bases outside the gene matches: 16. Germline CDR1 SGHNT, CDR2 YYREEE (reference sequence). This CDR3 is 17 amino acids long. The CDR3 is CASSLTSGIRYGVEQFF. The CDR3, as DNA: TGTGCCAGCAGCTTAACTAGCGGAATCAGATACGGGGTTGAGCAGTTCTTC.

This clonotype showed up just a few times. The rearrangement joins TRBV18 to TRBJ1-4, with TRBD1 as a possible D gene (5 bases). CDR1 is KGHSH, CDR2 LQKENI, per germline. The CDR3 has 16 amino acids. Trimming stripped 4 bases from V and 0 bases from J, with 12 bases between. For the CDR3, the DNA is TGTGCCAGCTCACAATTACGGGGGACAACTAATGAAAAACTGTTTTTT. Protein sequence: CASSQLRGTTNEKLFF.

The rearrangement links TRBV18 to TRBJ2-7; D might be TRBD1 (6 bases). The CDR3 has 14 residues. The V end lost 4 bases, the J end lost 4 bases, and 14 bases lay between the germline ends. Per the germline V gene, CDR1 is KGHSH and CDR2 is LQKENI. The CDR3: CASSLSGGDYEQYF. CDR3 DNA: TGTGCCAGCTCACTGTCTGGGGGCGATTACGAGCAGTACTTC.

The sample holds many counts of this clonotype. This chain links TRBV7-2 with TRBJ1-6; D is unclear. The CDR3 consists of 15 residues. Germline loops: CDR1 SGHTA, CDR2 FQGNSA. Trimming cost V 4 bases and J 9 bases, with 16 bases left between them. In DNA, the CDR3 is TGTGCCAGCAGCTCGGCCAATTCAAAAGCTTCACCCCTCCACTTT. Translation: CASSSANSKASPLHF.

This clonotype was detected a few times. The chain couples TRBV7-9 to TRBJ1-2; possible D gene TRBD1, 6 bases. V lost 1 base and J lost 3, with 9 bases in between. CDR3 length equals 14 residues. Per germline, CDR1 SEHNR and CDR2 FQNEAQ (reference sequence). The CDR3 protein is CASSLDREDYGYTF. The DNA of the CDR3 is TGTGCCAGCAGCTTAGACAGGGAAGACTATGGCTACACCTTC. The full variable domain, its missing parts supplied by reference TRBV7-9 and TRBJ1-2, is DTGVSQNPRHKITKRGQNVTFRCDPISEHNRLYWYRQTLGQGPEFLTYFQNEAQLEKSRLLSDRFSAERPKGSFSTLEIQRTEQGDSAMYLCASSLDREDYGYTFGSGTRLTVV.

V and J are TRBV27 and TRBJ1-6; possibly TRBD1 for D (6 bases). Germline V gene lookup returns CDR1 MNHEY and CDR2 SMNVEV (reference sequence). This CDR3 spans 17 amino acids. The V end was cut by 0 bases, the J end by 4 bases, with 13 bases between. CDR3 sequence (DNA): TGTGCCAGCAGTTTATCGGAGGGGGATTATTATAATTCACCCCTCCACTTT. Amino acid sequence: CASSLSEGDYYNSPLHF.

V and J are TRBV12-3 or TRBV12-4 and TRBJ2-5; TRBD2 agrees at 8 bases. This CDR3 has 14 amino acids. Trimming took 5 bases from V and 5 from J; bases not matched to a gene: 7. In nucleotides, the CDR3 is TGTGCCAGCAGTCCGGGACTAGGCGGGGAGACCCAGTACTTC. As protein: CASSPGLGGETQYF.

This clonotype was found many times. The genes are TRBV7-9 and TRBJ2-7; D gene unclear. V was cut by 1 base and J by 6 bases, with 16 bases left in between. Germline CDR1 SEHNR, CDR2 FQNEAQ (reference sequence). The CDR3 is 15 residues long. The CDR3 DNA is TGTGCCAGCAGCTTAGTAGGGATGGCAGTTTCCGAGCAGTACTTC. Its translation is CASSLVGMAVSEQYF.

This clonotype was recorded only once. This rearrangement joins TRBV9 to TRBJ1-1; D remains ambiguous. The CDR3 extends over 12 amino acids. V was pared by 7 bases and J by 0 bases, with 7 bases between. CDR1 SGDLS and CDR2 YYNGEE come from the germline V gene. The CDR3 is CASAGVNTEAFF. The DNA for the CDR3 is TGTGCCAGCGCTGGAGTGAACACTGAAGCTTTCTTT.

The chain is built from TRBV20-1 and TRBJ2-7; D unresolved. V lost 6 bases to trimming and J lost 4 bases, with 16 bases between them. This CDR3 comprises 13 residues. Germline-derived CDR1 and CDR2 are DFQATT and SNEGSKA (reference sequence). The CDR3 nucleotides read TGCAGTGCCCAAACCCAGGAACGGTACGAGCAGTACGTC. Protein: CSAQTQERYEQYV.

The CDR3 DNA sequence: TGCGCCAGCAGCCACTCCCCCGGGCGCTCTCAAGAGACCCAGTACTTC. Translating gives CASSHSPGRSQETQYF. J is TRBJ2-5 and V is TRBV4-1; D uncertain. From germline, CDR1 is MGHRA and CDR2 YSYEKL. This CDR3 comprises 16 residues. V lost 3 bases, J lost 2 bases, and 16 bases lay in between.

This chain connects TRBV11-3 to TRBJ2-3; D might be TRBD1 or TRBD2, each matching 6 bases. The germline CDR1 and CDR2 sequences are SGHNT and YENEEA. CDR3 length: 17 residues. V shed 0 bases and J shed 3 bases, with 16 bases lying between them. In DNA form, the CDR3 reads TGTGCCAGCAGCTTAGATGGCGTCAGGAGGGGGACAGATACGCAGTATTTT. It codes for CASSLDGVRRGTDTQYF.

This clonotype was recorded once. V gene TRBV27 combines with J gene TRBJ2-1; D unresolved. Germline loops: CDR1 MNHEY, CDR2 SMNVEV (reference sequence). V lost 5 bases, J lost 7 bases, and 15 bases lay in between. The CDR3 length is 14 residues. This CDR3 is CASSLRDVWNEQFF. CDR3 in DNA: TGTGCCAGCAGTCTCCGCGATGTTTGGAATGAGCAGTTCTTC.

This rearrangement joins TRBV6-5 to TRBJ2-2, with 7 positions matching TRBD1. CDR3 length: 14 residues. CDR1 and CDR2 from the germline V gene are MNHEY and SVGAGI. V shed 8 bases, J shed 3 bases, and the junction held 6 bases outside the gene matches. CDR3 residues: CASAGTVYTGELFF. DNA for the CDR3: TGTGCCAGCGCCGGGACAGTCTACACCGGGGAGCTGTTTTTT.

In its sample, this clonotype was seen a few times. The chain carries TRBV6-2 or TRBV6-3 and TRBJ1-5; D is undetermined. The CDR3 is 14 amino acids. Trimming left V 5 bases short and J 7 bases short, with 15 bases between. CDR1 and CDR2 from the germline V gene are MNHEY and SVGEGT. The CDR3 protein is CASSPLGRNQPQHF. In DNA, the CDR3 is TGTGCCAGCAGTCCCCTTGGGAGGAACCAGCCCCAGCATTTT.

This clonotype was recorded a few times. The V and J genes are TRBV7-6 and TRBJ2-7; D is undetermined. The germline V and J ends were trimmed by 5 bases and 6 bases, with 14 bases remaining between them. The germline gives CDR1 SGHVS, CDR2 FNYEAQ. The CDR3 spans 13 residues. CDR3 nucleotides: TGTGCCAGCAGCCCTCGGATAATGGGCGAGCAGTACGTC. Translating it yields CASSPRIMGEQYV.

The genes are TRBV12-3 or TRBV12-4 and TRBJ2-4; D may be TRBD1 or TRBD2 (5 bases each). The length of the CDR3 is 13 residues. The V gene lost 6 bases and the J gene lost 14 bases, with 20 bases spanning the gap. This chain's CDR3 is CASSLGDGAEKYF. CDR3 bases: TGTGCCAGCAGCCTGGGAGACGGGGCCGAGAAGTACTTC.